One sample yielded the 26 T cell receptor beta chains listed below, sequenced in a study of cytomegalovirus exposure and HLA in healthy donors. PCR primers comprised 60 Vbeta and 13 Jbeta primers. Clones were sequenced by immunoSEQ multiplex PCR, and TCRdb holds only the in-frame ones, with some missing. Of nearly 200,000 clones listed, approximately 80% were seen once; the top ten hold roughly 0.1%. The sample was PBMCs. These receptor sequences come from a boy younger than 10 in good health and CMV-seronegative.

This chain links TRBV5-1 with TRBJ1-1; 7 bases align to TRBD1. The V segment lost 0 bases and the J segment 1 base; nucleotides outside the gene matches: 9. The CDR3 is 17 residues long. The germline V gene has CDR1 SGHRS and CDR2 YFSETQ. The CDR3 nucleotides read TGCGCCAGCAGCTTGGCCCAAGGGGGCTCGGGGAACACTGAAGCTTTCTTT. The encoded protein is CASSLAQGGSGNTEAFF.

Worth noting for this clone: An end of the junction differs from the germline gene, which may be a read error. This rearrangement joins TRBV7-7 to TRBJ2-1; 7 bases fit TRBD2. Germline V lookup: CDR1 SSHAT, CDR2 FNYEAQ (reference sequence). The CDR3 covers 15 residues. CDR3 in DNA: TGTGCTAGCAGCCCCGGGAGGCTAAACTACAATGAGCAGTTCTTC. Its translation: CASSPGRLNYNEQFF.

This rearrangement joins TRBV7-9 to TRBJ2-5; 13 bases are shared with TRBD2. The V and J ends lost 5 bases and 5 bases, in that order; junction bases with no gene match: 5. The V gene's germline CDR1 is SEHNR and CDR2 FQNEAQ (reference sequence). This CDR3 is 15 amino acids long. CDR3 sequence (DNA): TGTGCCAGCAGCCCGGGACTAGCGGGGAGGGAGACCCAGTACTTC. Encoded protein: CASSPGLAGRETQYF.

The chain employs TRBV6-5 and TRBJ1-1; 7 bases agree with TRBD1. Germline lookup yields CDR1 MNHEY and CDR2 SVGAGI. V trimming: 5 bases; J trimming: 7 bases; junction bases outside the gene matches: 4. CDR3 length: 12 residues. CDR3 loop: CASSTTGYEAFF. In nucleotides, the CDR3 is TGTGCCAGCAGTACGACAGGGTATGAAGCTTTCTTT.

CDR3 sequence: CASRNRGVGTIYF. CDR3 coding DNA: TGTGCCAGCAGGAACAGGGGAGTAGGCACCATATATTTT. J is TRBJ1-3 and V is TRBV6-5; 7 nucleotides align to TRBD1. Looked up from germline, CDR1 is MNHEY and CDR2 is SVGAGI. The CDR3 spans 13 residues. Trimming removed 6 bases from V and 9 bases from J; junction bases left unmatched: 8.

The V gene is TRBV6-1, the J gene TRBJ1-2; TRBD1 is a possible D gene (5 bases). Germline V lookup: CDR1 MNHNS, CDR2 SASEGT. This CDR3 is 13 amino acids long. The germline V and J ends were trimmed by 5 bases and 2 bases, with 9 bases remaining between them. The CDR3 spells CASSKTENYGYTF. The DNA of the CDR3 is TGTGCCAGCAGTAAGACAGAGAACTATGGCTACACCTTC.

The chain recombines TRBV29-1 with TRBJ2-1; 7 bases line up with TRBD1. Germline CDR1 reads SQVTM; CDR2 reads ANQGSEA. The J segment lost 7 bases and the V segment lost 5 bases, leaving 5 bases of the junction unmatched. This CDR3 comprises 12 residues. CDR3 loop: CSVTRDSNEQFF. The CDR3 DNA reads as TGCAGCGTTACCCGGGACAGTAATGAGCAGTTCTTC.

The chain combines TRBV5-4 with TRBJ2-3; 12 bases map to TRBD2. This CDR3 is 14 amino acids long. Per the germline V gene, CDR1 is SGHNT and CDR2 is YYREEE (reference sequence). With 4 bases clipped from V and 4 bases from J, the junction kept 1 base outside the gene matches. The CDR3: CASSPSGGADTQYF. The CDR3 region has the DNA TGTGCCAGCAGCCCTAGCGGGGGGGCAGATACGCAGTATTTT.

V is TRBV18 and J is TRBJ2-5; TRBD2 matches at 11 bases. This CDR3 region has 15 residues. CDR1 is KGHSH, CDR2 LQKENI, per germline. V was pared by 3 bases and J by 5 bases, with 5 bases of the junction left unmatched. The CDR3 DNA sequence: TGTGCCAGCTCACCTCCTAGCGGGGGGCCGGAGACCCAGTACTTC. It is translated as CASSPPSGGPETQYF.

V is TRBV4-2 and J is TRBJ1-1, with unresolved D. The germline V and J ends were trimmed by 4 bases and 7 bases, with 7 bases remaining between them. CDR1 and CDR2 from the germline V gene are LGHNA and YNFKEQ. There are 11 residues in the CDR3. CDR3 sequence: CASSLAGEAFF. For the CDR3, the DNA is TGTGCCAGCAGCCTTGCCGGTGAAGCTTTCTTT.

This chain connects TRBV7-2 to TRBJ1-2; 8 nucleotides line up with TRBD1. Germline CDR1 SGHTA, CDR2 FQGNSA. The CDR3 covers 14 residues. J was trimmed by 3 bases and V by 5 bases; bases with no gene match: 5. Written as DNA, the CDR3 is TGTGCCAGCAGCCGGACAGGGACGGACTATGGCTACACCTTC. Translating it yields CASSRTGTDYGYTF.

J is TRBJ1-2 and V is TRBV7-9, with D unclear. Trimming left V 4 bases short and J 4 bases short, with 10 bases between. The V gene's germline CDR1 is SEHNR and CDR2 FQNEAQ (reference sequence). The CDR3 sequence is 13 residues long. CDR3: CASSYEGGYGYTF. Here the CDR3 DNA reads TGTGCCAGCAGCTACGAGGGTGGCTATGGCTACACCTTC.

CDR3 nucleotides: TGTGCCAGCCACGTCGGAGGTTTCTTTGGCTACACCTTC. Encoded protein: CASHVGGFFGYTF. The J gene is TRBJ1-2, the V gene TRBV19; D is ambiguous. CDR1 LNHDA and CDR2 SQIVND come from the germline V gene (reference sequence). This CDR3 has 13 residues. V lost 9 bases and J 7 bases, leaving 18 bases between the germline ends.

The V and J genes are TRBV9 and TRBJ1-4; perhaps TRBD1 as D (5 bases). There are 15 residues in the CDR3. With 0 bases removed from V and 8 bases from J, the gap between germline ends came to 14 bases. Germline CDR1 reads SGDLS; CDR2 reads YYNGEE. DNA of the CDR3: TGTGCCAGCAGCGTAGGGGGGGTCTGGAGCGAAAAACTGTTTTTT. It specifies CASSVGGVWSEKLFF.

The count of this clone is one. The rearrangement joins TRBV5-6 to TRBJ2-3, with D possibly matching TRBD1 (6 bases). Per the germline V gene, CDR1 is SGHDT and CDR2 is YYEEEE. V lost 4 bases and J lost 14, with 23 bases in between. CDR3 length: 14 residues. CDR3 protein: CASSPADSRGLGYF. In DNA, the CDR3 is TGTGCCAGCAGCCCGGCGGACAGTCGGGGTCTGGGGTATTTT.

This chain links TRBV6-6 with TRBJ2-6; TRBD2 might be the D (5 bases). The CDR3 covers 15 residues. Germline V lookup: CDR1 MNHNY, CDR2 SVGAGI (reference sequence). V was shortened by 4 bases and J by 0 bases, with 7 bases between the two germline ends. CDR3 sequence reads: CASSLGSSGANVLTF. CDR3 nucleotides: TGTGCCAGCAGTTTGGGGAGCTCTGGGGCCAACGTCCTGACTTTC.

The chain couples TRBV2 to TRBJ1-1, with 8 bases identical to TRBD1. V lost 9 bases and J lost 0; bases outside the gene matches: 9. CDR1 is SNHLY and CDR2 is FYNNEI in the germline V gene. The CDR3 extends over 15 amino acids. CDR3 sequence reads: CASNRGDNMNTEAFF. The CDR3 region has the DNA TGTGCCAGTAACAGGGGGGACAACATGAACACTGAAGCTTTCTTT. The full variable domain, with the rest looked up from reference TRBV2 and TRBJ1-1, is EPEVTQTPSHQVTQMGQEVILRCVPISNHLYFYWYRQILGQKVEFLVSFYNNEISEKSEIFDDQFSVERPDGSNFTLKIRSTKLEDSAMYFCASNRGDNMNTEAFFGQGTRLTVV.

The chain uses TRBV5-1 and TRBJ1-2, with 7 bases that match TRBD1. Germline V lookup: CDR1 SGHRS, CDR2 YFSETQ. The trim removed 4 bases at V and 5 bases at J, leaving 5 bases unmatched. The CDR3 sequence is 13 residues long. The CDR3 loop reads CASSTGTAYGYTF. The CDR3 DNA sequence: TGCGCCAGCAGCACCGGGACAGCGTATGGCTACACCTTC. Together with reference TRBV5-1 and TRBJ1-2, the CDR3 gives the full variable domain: KAGVTQTPRYLIKTRGQQVTLSCSPISGHRSVSWYQQTPGQGLQFLFEYFSETQRNKGNFPGRFSGRQFSNSRSEMNVSTLELGDSALYLCASSTGTAYGYTFGSGTRLTVV.

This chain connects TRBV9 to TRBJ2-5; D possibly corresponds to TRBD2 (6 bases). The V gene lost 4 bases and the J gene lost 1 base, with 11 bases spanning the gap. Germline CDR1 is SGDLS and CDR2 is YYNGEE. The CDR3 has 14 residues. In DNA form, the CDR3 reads TGTGCCAGCAGCCCCGGAGGGACCCAAGAGACCCAGTACTTC. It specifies CASSPGGTQETQYF.

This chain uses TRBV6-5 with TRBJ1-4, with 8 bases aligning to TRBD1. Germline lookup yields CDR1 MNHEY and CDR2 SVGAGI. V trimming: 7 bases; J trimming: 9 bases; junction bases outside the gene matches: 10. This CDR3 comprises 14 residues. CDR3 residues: CASTPDRGKKKLFF. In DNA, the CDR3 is TGTGCCAGCACTCCAGACAGGGGTAAAAAAAAACTGTTTTTT.

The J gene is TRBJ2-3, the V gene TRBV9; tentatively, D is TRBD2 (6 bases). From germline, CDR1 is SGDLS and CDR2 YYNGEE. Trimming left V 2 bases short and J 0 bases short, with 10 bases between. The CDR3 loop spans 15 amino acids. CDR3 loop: CASSVDYTSTDTQYF. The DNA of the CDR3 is TGTGCCAGCAGCGTGGACTATACTAGCACAGATACGCAGTATTTT.

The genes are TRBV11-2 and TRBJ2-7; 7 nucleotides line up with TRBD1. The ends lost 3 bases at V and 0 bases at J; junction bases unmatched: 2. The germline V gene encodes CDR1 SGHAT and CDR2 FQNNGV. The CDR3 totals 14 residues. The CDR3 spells CASSLGQSSYEQYF. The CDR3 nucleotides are TGTGCCAGCAGCTTGGGACAGAGCTCCTACGAGCAGTACTTC.

The CDR3 is CASSLIGGGADEQFF. The DNA of the CDR3 is TGTGCCAGCAGCTTAATTGGCGGGGGGGCCGATGAGCAGTTCTTC. The genes are TRBV7-3 and TRBJ2-1; 9 bases match TRBD2. The germline gives CDR1 SGHTA, CDR2 FQGTGA. Trimming took 1 base from V and 8 from J; bases not matched to a gene: 6. The CDR3 consists of 15 residues.

CDR3 DNA: TGTGCCAGCAGTACAGGGGGCGAAGAGACCCAGTACTTC. It encodes CASSTGGEETQYF. V and J are TRBV7-9 and TRBJ2-5; TRBD1 matches at 9 bases. The CDR3 contains 13 residues. Per germline, CDR1 SEHNR and CDR2 FQNEAQ (reference sequence). The V segment lost 6 bases and the J segment 3 bases; nucleotides outside the gene matches: 2.

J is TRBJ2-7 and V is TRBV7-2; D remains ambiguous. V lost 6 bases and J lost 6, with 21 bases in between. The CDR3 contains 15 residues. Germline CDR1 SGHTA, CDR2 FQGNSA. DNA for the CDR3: TGTGCCAGCAGGCTGGTACCCGGGTTGATTTCCGAGCAGTACTTC. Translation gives CASRLVPGLISEQYF.

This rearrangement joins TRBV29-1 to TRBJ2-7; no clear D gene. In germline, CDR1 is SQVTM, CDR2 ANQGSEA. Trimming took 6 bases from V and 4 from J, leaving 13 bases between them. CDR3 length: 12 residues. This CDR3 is CSVRNLFYEQYF. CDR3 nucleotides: TGCAGCGTGAGGAATCTGTTTTACGAGCAGTACTTC.